This TCR beta chain is drawn from a study of human T cells and chemical hapten exposure. At the level of the study: Minor volume differences among pooled libraries chiefly drove per-sample TCR yield variation.

Regarding time point: patch test 3, about 24 weeks after DPC sensitization. The treatment was: therapeutic diphenylcyclopropenone sensitization with weekly scalp DPC. The CDR3 has 11 amino acids. V lost 5 bases and J 6 bases, leaving 6 bases between the germline ends. TCRdb used MiXCR to reprocess the RACE reads, holding one entry per CDR3 protein. The data contain 190,000 or so distinct CDR3 sequences, approximately 24% of them singletons. This sequence was found in a woman aged 40 to 50 with alopecia areata. Some clones in this sample may be carry-over from other donors' samples. Material: whole blood, obtained in connection with sensitization to the hapten diphenylcyclopropenone (DPC). The genes are TRBV12-3 or TRBV12-4 and TRBJ2-3; possible D gene TRBD2, 6 bases. The chain's CDR3 is CASSGRDTQYF. The DNA of the CDR3 is TGTGCCAGCAGTGGGAGGGATACGCAGTATTTT.